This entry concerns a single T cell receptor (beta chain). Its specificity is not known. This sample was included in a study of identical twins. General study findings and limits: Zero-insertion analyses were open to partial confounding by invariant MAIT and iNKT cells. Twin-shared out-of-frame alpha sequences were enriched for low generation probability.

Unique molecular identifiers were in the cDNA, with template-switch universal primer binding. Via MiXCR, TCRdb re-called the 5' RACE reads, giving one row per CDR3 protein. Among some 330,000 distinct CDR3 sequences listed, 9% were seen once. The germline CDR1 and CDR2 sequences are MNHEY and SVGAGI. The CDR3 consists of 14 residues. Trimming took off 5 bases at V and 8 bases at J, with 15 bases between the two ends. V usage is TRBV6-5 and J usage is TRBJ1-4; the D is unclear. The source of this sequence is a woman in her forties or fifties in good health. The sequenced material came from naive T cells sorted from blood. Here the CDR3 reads CASSRETRTEKLFF. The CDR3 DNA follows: TGTGCCAGCAGTCGGGAAACCCGAACAGAAAAACTGTTTTTT.